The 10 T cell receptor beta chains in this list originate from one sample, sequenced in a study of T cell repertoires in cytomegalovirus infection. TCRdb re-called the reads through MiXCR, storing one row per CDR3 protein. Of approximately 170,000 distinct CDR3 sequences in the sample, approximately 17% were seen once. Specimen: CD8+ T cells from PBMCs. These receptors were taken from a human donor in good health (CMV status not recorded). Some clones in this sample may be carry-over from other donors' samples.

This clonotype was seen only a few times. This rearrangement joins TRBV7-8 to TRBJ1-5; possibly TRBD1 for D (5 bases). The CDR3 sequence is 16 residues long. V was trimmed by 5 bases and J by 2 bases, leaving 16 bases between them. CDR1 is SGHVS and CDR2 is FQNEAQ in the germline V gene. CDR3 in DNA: TGTGCCAGCAGCCCGGCTAGGCAGGGCGGCAATCAGCCCCAGCATTTT. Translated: CASSPARQGGNQPQHF.

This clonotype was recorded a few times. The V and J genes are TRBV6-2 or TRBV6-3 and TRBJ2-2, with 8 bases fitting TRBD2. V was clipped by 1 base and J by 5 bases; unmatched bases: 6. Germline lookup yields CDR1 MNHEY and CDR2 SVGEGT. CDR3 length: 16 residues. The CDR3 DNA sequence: TGTGCCAGCAGTTACTACGGGGGGGGCCCAACCGGGGAGCTGTTTTTT. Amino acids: CASSYYGGGPTGELFF.

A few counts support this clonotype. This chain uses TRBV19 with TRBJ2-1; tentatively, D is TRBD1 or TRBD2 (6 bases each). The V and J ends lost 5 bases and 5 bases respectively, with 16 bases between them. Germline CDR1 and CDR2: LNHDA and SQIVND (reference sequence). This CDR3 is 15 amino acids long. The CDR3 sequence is CASSPWTGANNEQFF. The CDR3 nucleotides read TGTGCCAGTAGTCCTTGGACGGGGGCCAACAATGAGCAGTTCTTC.

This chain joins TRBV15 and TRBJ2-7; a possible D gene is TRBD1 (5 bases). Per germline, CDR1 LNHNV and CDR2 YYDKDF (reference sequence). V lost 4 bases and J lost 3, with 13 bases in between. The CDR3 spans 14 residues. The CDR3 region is CATSNRQLGYEQYF. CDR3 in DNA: TGTGCCACCAGCAACCGACAGTTGGGCTACGAGCAGTACTTC.

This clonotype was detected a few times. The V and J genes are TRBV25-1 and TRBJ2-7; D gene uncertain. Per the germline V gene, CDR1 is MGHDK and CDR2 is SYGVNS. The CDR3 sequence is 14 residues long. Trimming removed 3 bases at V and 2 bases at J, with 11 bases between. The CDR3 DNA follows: TGTGCCAGCAGTGAGAACGGTTTTCCCTACGAGCAGTACTTC. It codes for CASSENGFPYEQYF.

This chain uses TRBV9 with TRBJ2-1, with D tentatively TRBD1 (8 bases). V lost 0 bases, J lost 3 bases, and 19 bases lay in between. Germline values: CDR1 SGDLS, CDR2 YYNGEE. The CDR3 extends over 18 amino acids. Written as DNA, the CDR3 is TGTGCCAGCAGCGTAGCTACGGGGGGCAGGGGGCTCTACAATGAGCAGTTCTTC. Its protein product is CASSVATGGRGLYNEQFF.

The CDR3 loop is CASRQGLGWEQYF. CDR3 in DNA: TGTGCCAGCAGGCAGGGACTAGGCTGGGAGCAGTACTTC. This chain joins TRBV2 and TRBJ2-7; TRBD2 matches at 8 bases. Germline assignment: CDR1 SNHLY and CDR2 FYNNEI. This CDR3 is built from 13 residues. The trim removed 6 bases at V and 7 bases at J, leaving 8 bases unmatched.

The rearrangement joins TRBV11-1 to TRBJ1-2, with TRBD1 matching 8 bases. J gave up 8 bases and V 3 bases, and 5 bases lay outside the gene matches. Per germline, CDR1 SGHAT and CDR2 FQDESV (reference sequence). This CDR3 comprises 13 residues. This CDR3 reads CASSLDRDQGYTF. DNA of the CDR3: TGTGCCAGCAGCTTGGACAGGGATCAAGGCTACACCTTC.

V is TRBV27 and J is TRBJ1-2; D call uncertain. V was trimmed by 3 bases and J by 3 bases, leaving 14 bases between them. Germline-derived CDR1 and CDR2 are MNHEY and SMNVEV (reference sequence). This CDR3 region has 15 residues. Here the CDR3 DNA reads TGTGCCAGCAGTTTGTTCTACGGGTCTGACTATGGCTACACCTTC. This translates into CASSLFYGSDYGYTF.

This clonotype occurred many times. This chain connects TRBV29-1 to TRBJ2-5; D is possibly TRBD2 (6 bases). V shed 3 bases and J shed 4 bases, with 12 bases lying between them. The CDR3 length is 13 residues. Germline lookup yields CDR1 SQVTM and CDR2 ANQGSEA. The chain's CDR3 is CSVDRDGGETQYF. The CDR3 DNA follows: TGCAGCGTTGACAGGGACGGGGGAGAGACCCAGTACTTC.